There are many counts of the clone carrying this T cell receptor (beta chain). Its antigen is not identified. These data originate in a study of T-cell memory formation after mild COVID-19. Study overall: Largely donor-specific TCR clusters were found. Study observations and caveats: Clones shrinking from day 15 to 85 showed even CD4/CD8 mixes; later expanders tilted CD4+. Some clones that responded turned up in pre-infection memory, which suggests that cross-reactive memory joined in.

Amplification by 5'RACE using constant-segment primers produced TCR alpha and TCR beta cDNA libraries that carried sample barcodes and UMIs. TCRdb fed the 5' RACE reads into MiXCR, producing one record per CDR3 protein. Counted here are roughly 560,000 distinct CDR3 sequences, roughly 20% occurring once; the ten biggest clones make up approximately 12%. There are 10 residues in the CDR3. V was trimmed by 6 bases and J by 5 bases, leaving 4 bases between them. Germline CDR1 is MNHNY and CDR2 is SVGAGI (reference sequence). The sequencing input was PBMCs or a T cell subset sorted from them (not recorded which). V gene TRBV6-6 combines with J gene TRBJ2-5; no definite D call. The sequence was collected from an adult woman who had mild COVID-19 (a few samples of this study predate the infection). Cell type and time point are not known. The DNA for the CDR3 is TGTGCCAGCAGGCGGGAGACCCAGTACTTC. Its translation is CASRRETQYF.